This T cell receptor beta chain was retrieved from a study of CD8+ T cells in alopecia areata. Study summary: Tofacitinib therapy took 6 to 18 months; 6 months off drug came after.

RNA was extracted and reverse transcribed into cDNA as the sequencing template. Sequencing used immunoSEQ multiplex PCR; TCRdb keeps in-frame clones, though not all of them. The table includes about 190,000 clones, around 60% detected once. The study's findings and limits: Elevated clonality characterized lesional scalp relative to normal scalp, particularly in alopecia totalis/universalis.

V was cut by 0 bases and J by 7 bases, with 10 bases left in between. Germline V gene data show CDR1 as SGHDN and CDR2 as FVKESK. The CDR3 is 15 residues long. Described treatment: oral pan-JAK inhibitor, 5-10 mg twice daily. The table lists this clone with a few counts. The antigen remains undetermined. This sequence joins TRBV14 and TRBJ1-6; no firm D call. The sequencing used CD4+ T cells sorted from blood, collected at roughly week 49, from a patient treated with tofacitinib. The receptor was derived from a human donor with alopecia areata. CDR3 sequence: CASSQDVQTNSPLHF. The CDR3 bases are TGTGCCAGCAGCCAAGATGTTCAGACCAATTCACCCCTCCACTTT.